This entry concerns a single TCR beta chain. The antigen remains unidentified. Individual cDNA molecules received unique molecular identifiers. TCRdb re-derived calls from the 5' RACE reads in MiXCR, one entry per CDR3 protein. The sample records roughly 46,000 distinct CDR3 sequences, approximately 7.1% being singletons. The data belong to a study of early T cells in non-severe SARS-CoV-2 infection. Study summary: Bulk RNA isolated from unsorted whole blood underwent sequencing; chains were not paired.

Study-wide results and caveats: CD4 and private specificities were missed by VDJdb matching, which favored anti-spike CD8 responses.

This CDR3 contains 14 residues. V was pared by 7 bases and J by 2 bases, with 14 bases between. Germline lookup yields CDR1 SNHLY and CDR2 FYNNEI. Sequenced sample: whole blood. This clonotype was sampled from an adult who was a healthcare worker with PCR-confirmed SARS-CoV-2 infection or an uninfected control (not recorded which). The chain uses TRBV2 and TRBJ1-2; TRBD1 is a possible D gene (6 bases). DNA for the CDR3: TGTGCCAGCACCCACGGGGGGCCCAACTATGGCTACACCTTC. This sequence encodes CASTHGGPNYGYTF.